This T cell receptor (beta chain) was identified in a study of cytomegalovirus exposure and HLA in healthy donors. V was shortened by 0 bases and J by 7 bases, with 7 bases between the two germline ends. Germline lookup yields CDR1 MNHNY and CDR2 SVGAGI (reference sequence). This CDR3 contains 13 residues. Researchers ran the PCR with 60 Vbeta and 13 Jbeta primers. Sequencing used immunoSEQ multiplex PCR; TCRdb keeps in-frame clones, though not all of them. The sample has about 120,000 clones, 70% to 85% seen once; the top ten hold about 1.8%. Study results and caveats: Altogether, 160 or so TCR beta chains were recorded as cytomegalovirus-associated. Researchers reportedly found TCR beta sequences accurately predicted most subjects' HLA-A and HLA-B alleles.

About this clone itself: Its antigen remains unknown.

The source of this sequence is a man aged 18 to 35 in good health and CMV-seronegative. Material: PBMCs. The chain recombines TRBV6-6 with TRBJ2-1; a weak D match, TRBD2 (6 bases). In DNA form, the CDR3 reads TGTGCCAGCAGTTACTCGCGGGGAAATGAGCAGTTCTTC. Protein: CASSYSRGNEQFF.